The 15 T cell receptor beta chains below were found in one sample sequenced in a study of blood T cell repertoires in COVID-19. Sequenced by immunoSEQ multiplex PCR; TCRdb stores in-frame clones only, minus some. The sample holds about 36,000 clones, 90% seen once. The sequencing sample was made of peripheral blood. The receptors derive from a human donor in a cohort sampled during active COVID-19.

The chain is built from TRBV2 and TRBJ1-2; D is possibly TRBD1 (6 bases). This CDR3 has 12 amino acids. Germline V gene lookup returns CDR1 SNHLY and CDR2 FYNNEI. Deletions cut 10 bases from V and 2 bases from J, with 11 bases between. DNA for the CDR3: TGTGCCACCCGGACAGCCAACTATGGCTACACCTTC. It is translated as CATRTANYGYTF.

The rearrangement uses TRBV6-5 and TRBJ2-7; 7 bases are a match to TRBD1. Germline V gene sequence: CDR1 MNHEY, CDR2 SVGAGI. J gave up 3 bases and V 5 bases, and 4 bases lay outside the gene matches. The CDR3 has 13 residues. The CDR3 DNA reads as TGTGCCAGCAGTCACCGGGACAGCTACGAGCAGTACTTC. It specifies CASSHRDSYEQYF.

In its sample, this clone was seen a few times. V gene TRBV6-5 combines with J gene TRBJ1-5, with TRBD1 matching 10 bases. The CDR3 contains 15 residues. CDR1 is MNHEY, CDR2 SVGAGI, per germline. V was pared by 1 base and J by 9 bases, with 6 bases of the junction left unmatched. This CDR3 reads CASSYLTGGSGPQHF. The CDR3 nucleotides are TGTGCCAGCAGTTACTTGACAGGGGGCTCTGGGCCCCAGCATTTT.

The chain has TRBV4-1 and TRBJ1-1; no clear D. The CDR3 spans 16 residues. Trimming removed 4 bases at V and 1 base at J, with 16 bases between. Germline CDR1 reads MGHRA; CDR2 reads YSYEKL. The CDR3 loop is CASSRQEVGRNTEAFF. The CDR3 nucleotides read TGCGCCAGCAGCCGCCAGGAGGTGGGAAGGAACACTGAAGCTTTCTTT.

A few counts support this clone. The V gene is TRBV30, the J gene TRBJ1-5; D uncertain. Germline V gene data show CDR1 as GTSNPN and CDR2 as SVGIG (reference sequence). Trimming cost V 5 bases and J 6 bases, with 11 bases left between them. The CDR3 is made up of 12 amino acids. CDR3 sequence reads: CAWSEGGQPQHF. CDR3 nucleotides: TGTGCCTGGTCGGAGGGAGGTCAGCCCCAGCATTTT.

The V gene is TRBV19, the J gene TRBJ1-2, with TRBD1 matching 9 bases. The J segment lost 8 bases and the V segment lost 3 bases, leaving 13 bases of the junction unmatched. This CDR3 spans 16 amino acids. The germline gives CDR1 LNHDA, CDR2 SQIVND (reference sequence). In DNA form, the CDR3 reads TGTGCCAGTAGTATTTCGGGACAGGGTTCAGCTGGAGGCTACACCTTC. Translating gives CASSISGQGSAGGYTF.

The chain is built from TRBV5-1 and TRBJ1-5; 7 bases align to TRBD1. The germline CDR1 and CDR2 sequences are SGHRS and YFSETQ. With V trimmed by 0 bases and J by 6 bases, 3 bases remained unmatched. The length of the CDR3 is 14 residues. The CDR3 DNA follows: TGCGCCAGCAGCTTGGCCGCAGGGGGTCAGCCCCAGCATTTT. This gives the protein CASSLAAGGQPQHF.

This clone was observed a handful of times. The chain uses TRBV28 and TRBJ2-1, with D uncertain. V lost 2 bases and J lost 5, with 10 bases in between. CDR3 length: 14 residues. Germline V gives CDR1 MDHEN, CDR2 SYDVKM. DNA of the CDR3: TGTGCCAGCAGTTTAGTGATGGCACACAATGAGCAGTTCTTC. Translation gives CASSLVMAHNEQFF.

The genes are TRBV20-1 and TRBJ2-7; 7 positions match TRBD1. The CDR3 spans 13 residues. Germline assignment: CDR1 DFQATT and CDR2 SNEGSKA (reference sequence). V shed 3 bases, J shed 5 bases, and the junction held 7 bases outside the gene matches. CDR3 DNA sequence: TGCAGTGCTAGTCATCCAGGGGGAAACGAGCAGTACTTC. It is translated as CSASHPGGNEQYF.

The J gene is TRBJ1-1, the V gene TRBV20-1; 7 bases agree with TRBD1. CDR1 and CDR2 from the germline V gene are DFQATT and SNEGSKA (reference sequence). The V segment lost 3 bases and the J segment 4 bases; nucleotides outside the gene matches: 8. This CDR3 contains 14 residues. Here the CDR3 DNA reads TGCAGTGCTAGTGACAGACCAGGGGGCACTGAAGCTTTCTTT. As protein: CSASDRPGGTEAFF.

The chain employs TRBV7-2 and TRBJ2-3; 8 bases are shared with TRBD2. Germline loops: CDR1 SGHTA, CDR2 FQGNSA. CDR3 length: 17 amino acids. Trimming took 2 bases from V and 4 from J; bases not matched to a gene: 11. The CDR3 reads CASSLMGGTRSPDTQYF. The CDR3 bases are TGTGCCAGCAGCTTAATGGGGGGGACTAGGTCCCCAGATACGCAGTATTTT.

The chain recombines TRBV6-5 with TRBJ1-1, with 7 bases that match TRBD1. CDR1 and CDR2 from the germline V gene are MNHEY and SVGAGI. V was clipped by 7 bases and J by 1 base; unmatched bases: 6. CDR3 length equals 14 residues. The CDR3 reads CASNRGRQNTEAFF. CDR3 coding DNA: TGTGCCAGCAACAGGGGAAGGCAGAACACTGAAGCTTTCTTT.

Written as DNA, the CDR3 is TGTGCCAGCAGCTCGGAGAGAGATACGCAGTATTTT. Its protein is CASSSERDTQYF. The chain carries TRBV11-2 and TRBJ2-3; no clear D gene. CDR3 size: 12 residues. Trimming left V 4 bases short and J 5 bases short, with 7 bases between. The germline CDR1 and CDR2 sequences are SGHAT and FQNNGV.

In its sample, this clone was seen once. The rearrangement links TRBV19 to TRBJ2-1; 7 bases are shared with TRBD2. Germline V gene data show CDR1 as LNHDA and CDR2 as SQIVND (reference sequence). V gave up 4 bases and J gave up 2 bases; unmatched junction bases: 5. This CDR3 comprises 15 residues. CDR3 nucleotides: TGTGCCAGTAGTACGCAAGCGGGACCCTACAATGAGCAGTTCTTC. This sequence encodes CASSTQAGPYNEQFF. The full variable domain, completed using reference TRBV19 and TRBJ2-1, is DGGITQSPKYLFRKEGQNVTLSCEQNLNHDAMYWYRQDPGQGLRLIYYSQIVNDFQKGDIAEGYSVSREKKESFPLTVTSAQKNPTAFYLCASSTQAGPYNEQFFGPGTRLTVL.

A single count supports this clone. The CDR3 sequence is CASSQEWQVRSNQPQHF. In DNA, the CDR3 is TGCGCCAGCAGCCAAGAGTGGCAGGTTCGAAGCAATCAGCCCCAGCATTTT. The V and J genes are TRBV4-3 and TRBJ1-5, with D hard to call. In germline, CDR1 is LGHNA, CDR2 YSLEER. Trimming left V 0 bases short and J 1 base short, with 13 bases between. CDR3 size: 17 residues.